These 30 T cell receptor beta chains came from one sample sequenced in a study of blood T cell repertoires in COVID-19. This table comes from immunoSEQ multiplex PCR, and its TCRdb copy is limited to in-frame clones, with some not included. Among under 200,000 clones listed, less than 90% were seen once. Sequenced: PBMCs or T cells enriched from blood (not recorded which). Source of these receptors: a woman aged 50 to 65 who had recovered from COVID-19.

This clone was seen just once. The chain recombines TRBV5-6 with TRBJ1-6; 7 nucleotides match TRBD1. The J segment lost 10 bases and the V segment lost 1 base, leaving 8 bases of the junction unmatched. The CDR3 length is 15 residues. Per germline, CDR1 SGHDT and CDR2 YYEEEE. Written as DNA, the CDR3 is TGTGCCAGCAGCTTGTCACAGGGGATCAACTCACCCCTCCACTTT. This gives the protein CASSLSQGINSPLHF.

V usage is TRBV27 and J usage is TRBJ2-2; 7 bases agree with TRBD1. Trimming removed 5 bases from V and 7 bases from J; junction bases left unmatched: 10. The CDR3 loop spans 15 amino acids. Germline lookup yields CDR1 MNHEY and CDR2 SMNVEV (reference sequence). The CDR3 region is CASSPTDRDRGELFF. The CDR3 DNA is TGTGCCAGCAGTCCTACAGACAGGGATCGCGGGGAGCTGTTTTTT.

The chain is built from TRBV19 and TRBJ2-1; the D gene is possibly TRBD1 (5 bases). The CDR3 consists of 14 residues. With 10 bases removed from V and 5 bases from J, the gap between germline ends came to 18 bases. The germline CDR1 and CDR2 sequences are LNHDA and SQIVND (reference sequence). CDR3 region: CATRHIGHNNEQFF. The CDR3, as DNA: TGTGCCACTAGACACATCGGACACAACAATGAGCAGTTCTTC.

V is TRBV6-5 and J is TRBJ2-5; 7 positions agree with TRBD2. The CDR3 contains 13 residues. Looked up from germline, CDR1 is MNHEY and CDR2 is SVGAGI. Trimming took 6 bases from V and 5 from J; bases not matched to a gene: 6. In nucleotides, the CDR3 is TGTGCCAGCAGAATGAGGGGAGGGGAGACCCAGTACTTC. It translates to CASRMRGGETQYF.

The chain carries TRBV19 and TRBJ2-1; no clear D gene. Per the germline V gene, CDR1 is LNHDA and CDR2 is SQIVND (reference sequence). CDR3 size: 13 residues. The germline V and J ends were trimmed by 8 bases and 2 bases, with 10 bases remaining between them. The CDR3: CASSYRTYNEQFF. In DNA, the CDR3 is TGTGCCAGTTCCTACCGCACCTACAATGAGCAGTTCTTC.

This clone was recorded once. The chain joins TRBV19 to TRBJ2-1; 13 bases line up with TRBD2. Germline values: CDR1 LNHDA, CDR2 SQIVND (reference sequence). The CDR3 has 17 residues. J was trimmed by 9 bases and V by 6 bases; bases with no gene match: 14. CDR3 bases: TGTGCCAGTAGGCCCTCCACTAGCGGGAGGGCCTGGGGTGAGCAGTTCTTC. It codes for CASRPSTSGRAWGEQFF.

The rearrangement joins TRBV6-2 or TRBV6-3 to TRBJ2-7; D perhaps matches TRBD1 (6 bases). Trimming stripped 4 bases from V and 4 bases from J, with 17 bases between. The CDR3 runs 15 residues. CDR1 is MNHEY and CDR2 is SVGEGT in the germline V gene. The CDR3 DNA sequence: TGTGCCAGCAGTTTCCCGCAGGGGCCTTCTTACGAGCAGTACTTC. Amino acid sequence: CASSFPQGPSYEQYF.

The rearrangement joins TRBV7-2 to TRBJ1-1; D is perhaps TRBD1 (6 bases). This CDR3 has 18 residues. Germline values: CDR1 SGHTA, CDR2 FQGNSA. Trimming shortened V by 2 bases and J by 0 bases, and 19 bases separated the two germline ends. CDR3 loop: CASSLRGQNTVLNTEAFF. CDR3 bases: TGTGCCAGCAGCTTACGTGGACAGAATACGGTACTGAACACTGAAGCTTTCTTT.

The chain combines TRBV6-5 with TRBJ1-2; 11 bases are shared with TRBD1. J gave up 2 bases and V 5 bases, and 4 bases lay outside the gene matches. Germline CDR1 MNHEY, CDR2 SVGAGI. The CDR3 consists of 15 residues. The CDR3 protein is CASSTGQGANYGYTF. CDR3 DNA sequence: TGTGCCAGCAGTACCGGACAGGGGGCCAACTATGGCTACACCTTC.

This clone was found a few times. The V and J genes are TRBV5-1 and TRBJ2-1; 8 bases line up with TRBD2. In germline, CDR1 is SGHRS, CDR2 YFSETQ. The CDR3 has 16 amino acids. Germline trimming cut 4 bases from V and 5 bases from J; bases unmatched to any gene: 11. The CDR3 sequence: CASSPVEAGAHNEQFF. In nucleotides, the CDR3 is TGCGCCAGCAGCCCCGTCGAAGCGGGAGCCCACAATGAGCAGTTCTTC. The variable domain in full, with the rest retrieved from reference TRBV5-1 and TRBJ2-1, is KAGVTQTPRYLIKTRGQQVTLSCSPISGHRSVSWYQQTPGQGLQFLFEYFSETQRNKGNFPGRFSGRQFSNSRSEMNVSTLELGDSALYLCASSPVEAGAHNEQFFGPGTRLTVL.

The CDR3 reads CASGGTGPYNSPLHF. CDR3 DNA: TGTGCCAGCGGGGGGACAGGTCCCTATAATTCACCCCTCCACTTT. V and J are TRBV2 and TRBJ1-6, with 8 positions matching TRBD1. CDR3 size: 15 residues. CDR1 is SNHLY and CDR2 is FYNNEI in the germline V gene. V lost 8 bases to trimming and J lost 2 bases; unmatched junction nucleotides: 5.

The chain employs TRBV11-3 and TRBJ2-2; no reliable D call. Germline V gives CDR1 SGHNT, CDR2 YENEEA. The CDR3 totals 12 residues. V shed 4 bases and J shed 6 bases, with 6 bases lying between them. This chain's CDR3 is CASSSVSGELFF. Here the CDR3 DNA reads TGTGCCAGCAGCTCAGTGTCCGGGGAGCTGTTTTTT. The whole variable domain, remainder taken from reference TRBV11-3 and TRBJ2-2, is EAGVVQSPRYKIIEKKQPVAFWCNPISGHNTLYWYLQNLGQGPELLIRYENEEAVDDSQLPKDRFSAERLKGVDSTLKIQPAELGDSAVYLCASSSVSGELFFGEGSRLTVL.

The V gene is TRBV10-3, the J gene TRBJ2-1, with 16 bases aligning to TRBD2. Germline V gives CDR1 ENHRY, CDR2 SYGVKD. The CDR3 extends over 18 amino acids. V lost 5 bases, J lost 2 bases, and 6 bases stayed unmatched. The CDR3 reads CAISSTGTSGGAYNEQFF. The CDR3 DNA reads TGTGCCATCAGTTCCACCGGGACTAGCGGGGGGGCCTACAATGAGCAGTTCTTC.

The genes are TRBV29-1 and TRBJ2-1; 9 bases are a match to TRBD2. Looked up from germline, CDR1 is SQVTM and CDR2 is ANQGSEA. There are 11 residues in the CDR3. With 6 bases clipped from V and 6 bases from J, the junction kept 0 bases outside the gene matches. This CDR3 reads CSVAGGNEQFF. Here the CDR3 DNA reads TGCAGCGTAGCGGGGGGCAATGAGCAGTTCTTC.

In nucleotides, the CDR3 is TGTGCCAGCAGTTTCACGGTGCAGGGCTCTGGCTACACCTTC. Translated: CASSFTVQGSGYTF. The rearrangement uses TRBV28 and TRBJ1-2; D may be TRBD1 (5 bases). CDR3 length equals 14 residues. Germline V lookup: CDR1 MDHEN, CDR2 SYDVKM. V was trimmed by 3 bases and J by 7 bases, leaving 15 bases between them.

The V call is TRBV18, the J call TRBJ2-7; a possible D gene is TRBD2 (5 bases). The CDR3 runs 13 residues. V was pared by 1 base and J by 4 bases, with 8 bases between. From germline, CDR1 is KGHSH and CDR2 LQKENI. The CDR3 here is CASSPLREYEQYF. As DNA, the CDR3 is TGTGCCAGCTCACCACTTCGGGAATACGAGCAGTACTTC. Full variable domain (outside the CDR3, taken from reference TRBV18 and TRBJ2-7): NAGVMQNPRHLVRRRGQEARLRCSPMKGHSHVYWYRQLPEEGLKFMVYLQKENIIDESGMPKERFSAEFPKEGPSILRIQQVVRGDSAAYFCASSPLREYEQYFGPGTRLTVT.

The chain carries TRBV18 and TRBJ2-3; TRBD2 aligns across 11 bases. Looked up from germline, CDR1 is KGHSH and CDR2 is LQKENI. J lost 1 base, V lost 4 bases, and 7 bases had no gene match. The CDR3 sequence is 17 residues long. DNA of the CDR3: TGTGCCAGCTCACGGACGACTAGCGGGATACGCACAGATACGCAGTATTTT. This sequence encodes CASSRTTSGIRTDTQYF.

Only a few counts were recorded for this clone. The gene calls are TRBV7-9 and TRBJ1-3; TRBD1 agrees at 8 bases. V lost 6 bases and J lost 5; bases outside the gene matches: 6. CDR3 size: 14 residues. Germline assignment: CDR1 SEHNR and CDR2 FQNEAQ (reference sequence). Here the CDR3 reads CASSSGQGRNTIYF. CDR3 in DNA: TGTGCCAGCAGTTCTGGACAGGGACGAAACACCATATATTTT.

This clone appeared a single time. The DNA of the CDR3 is TGTGCCAGCAGCGGACAGTTAGGGTCACCCCTCCACTTT. Its protein product is CASSGQLGSPLHF. The gene calls are TRBV12-3 or TRBV12-4 and TRBJ1-6, with D perhaps matching TRBD1 (6 bases). V was clipped by 6 bases and J by 10 bases, with 13 bases between them. There are 13 residues in the CDR3.

This rearrangement joins TRBV7-2 to TRBJ1-6; 7 bases fit TRBD1. CDR1 SGHTA and CDR2 FQGNSA come from the germline V gene. With V trimmed by 1 base and J by 9 bases, 9 bases remained unmatched. The CDR3 consists of 16 residues. The DNA for the CDR3 is TGTGCCAGCAGCTTAGGACAGACAGGGATTGGTTCACCCCTCCACTTT. Amino acids: CASSLGQTGIGSPLHF.

The V call is TRBV4-2, the J call TRBJ2-3; 8 bases fit TRBD2. With 2 bases clipped from V and 1 base from J, the junction kept 2 bases outside the gene matches. The CDR3 sequence is 15 residues long. The germline V gene has CDR1 LGHNA and CDR2 YNFKEQ. CDR3 in amino acids: CASSQMTSGTDTQYF. DNA for the CDR3: TGTGCCAGCAGCCAAATGACTAGCGGCACAGATACGCAGTATTTT.

The chain joins TRBV6-5 to TRBJ1-3, with 7 nucleotides matching TRBD1. This CDR3 is 15 amino acids long. V gave up 2 bases and J gave up 4 bases; unmatched junction bases: 5. CDR1 MNHEY and CDR2 SVGAGI come from the germline V gene. CDR3 residues: CASSYEAGQGNTIYF. The CDR3 coding sequence is TGTGCCAGCAGTTACGAGGCGGGACAGGGAAACACCATATATTTT.

V usage is TRBV6-5 and J usage is TRBJ1-1, with 8 bases aligning to TRBD1. Losses at the gene ends were 8 bases for V and 5 bases for J; bases not matched to a gene: 13. This CDR3 spans 15 amino acids. The germline CDR1 and CDR2 sequences are MNHEY and SVGAGI. CDR3 coding DNA: TGTGCCAGCTTAAGTTCCGCCAGGGGGCGGACTGAAGCTTTCTTT. It encodes CASLSSARGRTEAFF.

The V call is TRBV12-5, the J call TRBJ1-2; D gene unclear. The CDR3 sequence is 12 residues long. CDR1 is LGHNT and CDR2 is FRNRAP in the germline V gene. Trimming removed 0 bases from V and 5 bases from J, with 4 bases in between. The CDR3 sequence is CASGLVRYGYTF. CDR3 in DNA: TGTGCTAGTGGTTTGGTACGGTATGGCTACACCTTC.

This sequence joins TRBV5-8 and TRBJ2-2, with D possibly being TRBD1 (6 bases). This CDR3 has 13 amino acids. The V gene's germline CDR1 is SGHTS and CDR2 YDEGEE. The ends were cut back, 5 bases at V and 1 base at J, with 6 bases in the middle. The CDR3 reads CASRTGNTGELFF. CDR3 sequence (DNA): TGTGCCAGCAGGACAGGGAACACCGGGGAGCTGTTTTTT. Using reference TRBV5-8 and TRBJ2-2 for the parts outside the CDR3, the full variable domain is EAGVTQSPTHLIKTRGQQATLRCSPISGHTSVYWYQQALGLGLQFLLWYDEGEERNRGNFPPRFSGRQFPNYSSELNVNALELEDSALYLCASRTGNTGELFFGEGSRLTVL.

This chain uses TRBV6-6 with TRBJ2-4, with 8 positions matching TRBD1. The V gene's germline CDR1 is MNHNY and CDR2 SVGAGI (reference sequence). The CDR3 is 15 residues long. Unmatched junction bases numbered 7, after V lost 7 bases and J lost 2 bases. The CDR3 DNA follows: TGTGCCAGCAACGACAGGGGAGCGTCCAAAAACATTCAGTACTTC. As protein: CASNDRGASKNIQYF.

This clone came up a few times. The chain links TRBV6-2 or TRBV6-3 to TRBJ1-5; D might be TRBD1 (5 bases). Between the trimmed V and J ends, which lost 2 bases and 4 bases, there was a span of 15 bases. This CDR3 has 16 amino acids. Germline CDR1 and CDR2: MNHEY and SVGEGT. The CDR3 loop reads CASSYGAARGNQPQHF. CDR3 nucleotide sequence: TGTGCCAGCAGTTACGGGGCGGCCCGGGGGAATCAGCCCCAGCATTTT.

The chain uses TRBV19 and TRBJ2-5, with 7 bases lining up with TRBD2. Germline CDR1 LNHDA, CDR2 SQIVND (reference sequence). Trimming cost V 5 bases and J 5 bases; bases outside gene matches: 5. This CDR3 spans 13 amino acids. The CDR3 region has the DNA TGTGCCAGTAGTTGGCAGGGAGGGGAGACCCAGTACTTC. It codes for CASSWQGGETQYF.

This chain links TRBV2 with TRBJ2-1, with D possibly being TRBD2 (6 bases). This CDR3 region has 13 residues. CDR1 is SNHLY, CDR2 FYNNEI, per germline. V shed 8 bases and J shed 6 bases, with 14 bases lying between them. The CDR3 spells CASRGGLGNEQFF. The CDR3 bases are TGTGCCAGCCGGGGAGGCCTAGGCAATGAGCAGTTCTTC.

The genes are TRBV3-1 (or the pseudogene TRBV3-2) and TRBJ1-2, with D unclear. The length of the CDR3 is 12 residues. V was pared by 1 base and J by 8 bases, with 8 bases between. The germline CDR1 and CDR2 sequences are LGHDT and YNNKEL (reference sequence). This chain's CDR3 is CASSQVGAGYTF. The CDR3 DNA reads as TGTGCCAGCAGCCAAGTTGGAGCAGGCTACACCTTC.